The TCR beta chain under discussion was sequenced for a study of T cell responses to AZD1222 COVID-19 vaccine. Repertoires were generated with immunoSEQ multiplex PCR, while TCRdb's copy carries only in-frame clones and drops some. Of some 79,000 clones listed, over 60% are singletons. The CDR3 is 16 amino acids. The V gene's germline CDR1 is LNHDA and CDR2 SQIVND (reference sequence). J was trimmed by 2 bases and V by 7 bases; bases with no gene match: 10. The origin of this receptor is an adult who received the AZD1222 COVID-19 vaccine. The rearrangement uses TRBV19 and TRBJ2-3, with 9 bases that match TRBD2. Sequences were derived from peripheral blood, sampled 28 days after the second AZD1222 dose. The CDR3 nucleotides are TGTGCCAGTAAAGGCCCGACTAGCGGAATCACAGATACGCAGTATTTT. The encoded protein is CASKGPTSGITDTQYF.